Listed here are 7 T cell receptor beta chains from one sample, sequenced in a study of regulatory T cells in long-lasting Graves disease. Time point reported: newly diagnosed GD, antithyroid drugs for less than 3 months. Researchers made the TCR library from RNA that was extracted from PBMCs. CDR3 regions were amplified by Arm-PCR using iRepertoire HTBI primers to build TCR beta libraries. TCRdb reprocessed the multiplex PCR reads with MiXCR, giving one entry per CDR3 protein. The data hold 510,000 or so distinct CDR3 sequences, with 9.5% to 15% observed a single time. These data were also filed under a second study, of T cells in Graves' hyperthyroidism and ophthalmopathy.

The material sequenced was peripheral blood mononuclear cells (PBMCs), taken at new diagnosis, from a patient treated with antithyroid drugs. The origin of the receptors is a woman in her 30s with Graves disease.

The rearrangement joins TRBV6-2 or TRBV6-3 to TRBJ1-4; D gene ambiguous. This CDR3 has 15 amino acids. Germline lookup yields CDR1 MNHEY and CDR2 SVGEGT. Trimming cost V 8 bases and J 3 bases, with 16 bases left between them. For the CDR3, the DNA is TGTGCCAGCCACCCGAGGACGGCACCTAATGAAAAACTGTTTTTT. Its translation: CASHPRTAPNEKLFF.

Many counts were recorded for this clonotype. The rearrangement uses TRBV6-2 or TRBV6-3 and TRBJ2-1; 11 nucleotides match TRBD2. The V segment lost 4 bases and the J segment 4 bases; nucleotides outside the gene matches: 9. This CDR3 is built from 17 residues. CDR1 is MNHEY and CDR2 is SVGEGT in the germline V gene. Here the CDR3 DNA reads TGTGCCAGCAGTTTGCTAGCGGGAGGAATGAGTTACAATGAGCAGTTCTTC. Its protein product is CASSLLAGGMSYNEQFF.

This clonotype was found many times. A read error may produce the germline difference seen at one junction end. The CDR3 nucleotides are TGTGCCTGCAGTGACAGGGGGCGAAGGGAAAAACTGTTTTTT. Its translation: CACSDRGRREKLFF. The genes are TRBV30 and TRBJ1-4; 10 bases are a match to TRBD1. CDR3 length: 14 amino acids. Germline V gene data show CDR1 as GTSNPN and CDR2 as SVGIG (reference sequence).

The V call is TRBV20-1, the J call TRBJ1-1; 10 bases are shared with TRBD1. The CDR3 has 16 residues. CDR1 is DFQATT and CDR2 is SNEGSKA in the germline V gene (reference sequence). Unmatched junction bases numbered 10, after V lost 0 bases and J lost 6 bases. The CDR3 region has the DNA TGCAGTGCTAGAGACCCGACCAGACAGGGGGCCGCTGAAGCTTTCTTT. It is translated as CSARDPTRQGAAEAFF.

This clonotype was seen ten or more times. CDR3: CASSLTWTPAKETQYF. The CDR3 DNA is TGCGCCAGCAGCTTAACCTGGACCCCTGCCAAAGAGACCCAGTACTTC. The chain has TRBV5-1 and TRBJ2-5, with D unresolved. V was shortened by 2 bases and J by 3 bases, with 17 bases between the two germline ends. The length of the CDR3 is 16 residues. Germline CDR1 is SGHRS and CDR2 is YFSETQ. The complete variable domain, with remaining parts taken from reference TRBV5-1 and TRBJ2-5, reads KAGVTQTPRYLIKTRGQQVTLSCSPISGHRSVSWYQQTPGQGLQFLFEYFSETQRNKGNFPGRFSGRQFSNSRSEMNVSTLELGDSALYLCASSLTWTPAKETQYFGPGTRLLVL.

This clonotype was detected ten times or more. The chain couples TRBV10-2 to TRBJ1-1, with D hard to call. This CDR3 is built from 15 residues. V was cut by 7 bases and J by 4 bases, with 19 bases left in between. Germline loops: CDR1 WSHSY, CDR2 SAAADI. As DNA, the CDR3 is TGCGCCAGCACCGACGGAGGACTGACGACCACTGAAGCTTTCTTT. Its translation: CASTDGGLTTTEAFF.

This clonotype was seen many times. The gene calls are TRBV6-5 and TRBJ2-1; D might be TRBD1 (6 bases). The V end lost 2 bases, the J end lost 0 bases, and 11 bases lay between the germline ends. The germline V gene encodes CDR1 MNHEY and CDR2 SVGAGI. This CDR3 has 16 residues. The CDR3 DNA reads TGTGCCAGCAGTTACGACAGGTATAGCTCCTACAATGAGCAGTTCTTC. Its protein is CASSYDRYSSYNEQFF.